This TCR beta chain was identified in a study of STAT5B mutations in CD4+ large granular lymphocyte leukemia. With regard to this clone: Its antigen is undetermined.

Overall study findings and caveats: Patient CD4-sorted repertoires looked more clonal than healthy CD4+ repertoires, even without putative leukemic clones. Top patient clones used TRBV06 genes more often: 8/27 versus 2/35 in controls. Main leukemic clonotypes were patient-specific, but about 26% appeared at low frequency elsewhere.

The data were produced by immunoSEQ multiplex PCR, yet TCRdb's version contains in-frame clones alone and is incomplete. The table has tens of thousands of clones, 81% seen once; the top ten hold approximately 4%. Germline trimming cut 5 bases from V and 7 bases from J; bases unmatched to any gene: 9. CDR1 is SGHVS, CDR2 FQNEAQ, per germline. CDR3 size: 17 residues. The gene calls are TRBV7-8 and TRBJ2-1, with 15 bases aligning to TRBD2. The sequence was collected from a human donor in good health. The sequencing sample was made of CD4+ T cells from blood buffy coats. Here the CDR3 DNA reads TGTGCCAGCAGCCCCCGGACTAGCGGGAGGGGAGGGAATGAGCAGTTCTTC. Amino acids: CASSPRTSGRGGNEQFF.